This T cell receptor (beta chain) was obtained from a study of vaccination and CD4 T cells after COVID-19. Study-wide context: In the convalescent cohort, there were six males and four females, two of them Hispanic.

Trimming removed 1 base from V and 5 bases from J; junction bases left unmatched: 7. Germline CDR1 reads SGHTA; CDR2 reads FQGTGA. The CDR3 totals 16 residues. In regard to this clonotype: Its antigen is not identified.

Cultured CD4+ T-cell DNA underwent Oncomine TCR Beta short-read sequencing. Genomic DNA was taken out of cultured CD4+ T cells by extraction. Each CDR3 protein gets one entry after TCRdb re-called the PCR reads with MiXCR. In the table there are 20,000 to 25,000 distinct CDR3 sequences, over 45% of which are singletons. The sample's treatment: approximately 9-day PBMC culture with coronavirus spike peptide pools or control peptides (ViraFEST assay). Under the ViraFEST approach, antigen-specific T cells were expanded with peptide pools and TCRs subsequently sequenced. These CD4+ T cells came from roughly nine-day cultures by negative selection.

V is TRBV7-3 and J is TRBJ1-1; 10 nucleotides match TRBD1. What was sequenced was CD4+ T cells from blood, cultured in vitro. The TCR originated in a human donor who had recovered from COVID-19. The CDR3 is CASSLMAGQGRTEAFF. The CDR3 coding sequence is TGTGCCAGCAGCTTAATGGCGGGACAGGGGAGGACTGAAGCTTTCTTT.